The rows below give T cell receptor beta chains drawn from one sample of a study of blood T cell repertoires in COVID-19. Profiling relied on immunoSEQ multiplex PCR, and the TCRdb table lists in-frame clones only, not all of them. Of approximately 170,000 clones listed, around 82% are singletons. Sequenced material: peripheral blood. These receptors came from a man aged 80 or over with COVID-19, enrolled during active disease. CDR3s leave out the opening cysteine and the closing phenylalanine or tryptophan. The order of the fields is V gene, CDR3 length, D gene, J gene, CDR3 protein. The D gene is left open where the match is weak.

TRBV12-3/TRBV12-4	11	.	TRBJ1-2	ASRTEQGTGYT
TRBV7-2	11	TRBD1	TRBJ1-2	ASSRSGTGGYT
TRBV5-6	11	TRBD1	TRBJ1-2	ASSRQGLGGYT
TRBV28	11	TRBD1	TRBJ1-1	ASRKQGHTEAF
TRBV7-8	12	TRBD1	TRBJ1-5	ASSPTGGYQPQH
TRBV7-2	14	TRBD1	TRBJ2-5	ASSVLGTAGPETQY
TRBV19	13	.	TRBJ2-1	ASSIERLDYNEQF
TRBV20-1	9	.	TRBJ1-2	SARQSYGYT
TRBV19	14	.	TRBJ2-3	ASSIGGGGFTDTQY
TRBV25-1	13	.	TRBJ1-4	ASSDSTENVEKLF
TRBV28	14	.	TRBJ1-1	ASSSIRHQGNAEAF
TRBV6-4	16	TRBD1	TRBJ1-6	ASSAPLIRQGEMIPLH
TRBV27	14	.	TRBJ1-1	ASSSPHIGMNTEAF
TRBV7-9	11	.	TRBJ1-1	ASSLGEDTEAF
TRBV7-2	16	TRBD1	TRBJ1-5	ASSYLPLRDRAYQPQH
TRBV19	15	TRBD2	TRBJ2-3	ASSPEAGTSGTDTQY
TRBV27	13	TRBD2	TRBJ2-1	ASSGLAGGRGEQF
TRBV20-1	8	.	TRBJ2-7	SAAGYEQY
TRBV4-2	13	.	TRBJ2-3	ASSQRVGSTDTQY
TRBV6-5	13	.	TRBJ1-5	ASSLFGGANQPQH
TRBV5-1	15	TRBD1	TRBJ2-6	ASSLGSTGSGANVLT
TRBV7-2	11	.	TRBJ2-7	ASSNRQIYEQY
TRBV6-2/TRBV6-3	13	.	TRBJ1-5	ASSFALYSNQPQH
TRBV4-1	13	TRBD1	TRBJ2-7	ASSLTDRGEYEQY
TRBV4-2	14	TRBD1	TRBJ2-7	ASSLAGTGYPYEQY
TRBV28	16	TRBD2	TRBJ2-7	ASSALRERGAQGYEQY
TRBV19	12	TRBD1	TRBJ1-5	ASTPTGVNQPQH
TRBV6-6	15	TRBD1	TRBJ1-5	ASSRGTGAYSNQPQH
TRBV7-8	11	.	TRBJ1-2	ASTPGANYGYT
TRBV6-5	11	.	TRBJ1-1	ASSWGQNTEAF
TRBV5-1	11	.	TRBJ2-1	ASSLGLEGEQF
TRBV28	14	.	TRBJ1-2	ASSSGSEGLDYGYT
TRBV5-4	13	.	TRBJ2-3	ASSLAAGAPDTQY
TRBV7-2	12	.	TRBJ1-6	ASSPQAANSPLH
TRBV7-8	12	TRBD1	TRBJ2-1	ASSLAQGGGEQF
TRBV10-3	13	.	TRBJ1-5	AISDKSQSLTPQH